This T cell receptor (beta chain) was recorded in a study of Graves' ophthalmopathy and Graves' hyperthyroidism. Excluded: other autoimmune disease, uncontrolled infection, pregnancy or lactation. RNA transcripts were the template, and TCR beta CDR3 regions were amplified from them. Scientists carried out first-round RT-PCR using HTBI primers and then a second-round multiplex PCR. TCRdb ran MiXCR on the multiplex PCR reads and lists one entry per CDR3 protein. The sample has around 1,200,000 distinct CDR3 sequences; less than 45% are singletons. Germline assignment: CDR1 SGHTA and CDR2 FQGNSA. The J segment lost 5 bases and the V segment lost 5 bases, leaving 7 bases of the junction unmatched. There are 14 residues in the CDR3. This clonotype was detected many times. Its antigen is still unknown. General observations from the study: The model reached just under 71% sensitivity and under 75% specificity for predicting ophthalmopathy progression. Most clonotypes expanded in thyroid above 0.001 frequency were present in blood too.

Input material: peripheral blood or thyroid tissue (not recorded which). The chain couples TRBV7-2 to TRBJ2-5; 8 bases line up with TRBD1. This sequence was found in an adult man with Graves' hyperthyroidism. CDR3 loop: CASSPGQGTETQYF. CDR3 coding DNA: TGTGCCAGCAGCCCCGGACAGGGCACCGAGACCCAGTACTTC. The entire variable domain, with the rest obtained from reference TRBV7-2 and TRBJ2-5, is as follows: GAGVSQSPSNKVTEKGKDVELRCDPISGHTALYWYRQSLGQGLEFLIYFQGNSAPDKSGLPSDRFSAERTGGSVSTLTIQRTQQEDSAVYLCASSPGQGTETQYFGPGTRLLVL.